Shown below are 2 T cell receptor beta chains from a single sample sequenced in a study of blood T cells in healthy people across ages. The second PCR ran about 6 to 12 cycles with a sample-barcoded 5' primer and J-beta primers. TCRdb redid the calling of the 5' RACE reads with MiXCR, one entry per CDR3 protein. The sample consists of about 1.6 million distinct CDR3 sequences, 30% to 35% of them appearing once. Sample: blood. These TCRs come from a woman aged 25-40 years in good health.

This clonotype appeared once. J is TRBJ2-1 and V is TRBV6-1, with 7 bases identical to TRBD1. V shed 6 bases, J shed 4 bases, and the junction held 9 bases outside the gene matches. CDR1 is MNHNS, CDR2 SASEGT, per germline. There are 15 residues in the CDR3. The CDR3 loop reads CASRTDRVAYNEQFF. DNA for the CDR3: TGTGCCAGCAGGACTGACAGGGTAGCATACAATGAGCAGTTCTTC.

The chain's CDR3 is CASSHDRTGGAPQHF. The CDR3 bases are TGCGCCAGCAGCCACGACCGGACAGGGGGTGCGCCCCAGCATTTT. The rearrangement joins TRBV4-1 to TRBJ1-5, with 10 bases aligning to TRBD1. Trimming at V came to 3 bases and at J to 9 bases, leaving 8 bases not matched to a gene. CDR1 is MGHRA, CDR2 YSYEKL, per germline. CDR3 length: 15 amino acids.